This T cell receptor (beta chain) was found in a study of molecular identifiers for immune sequencing clone quantification. Study-wide results and caveats: Spiked Jurkat TCR RNA equivalent to one cell was reportedly detectable in roughly 1 million naive cells.

TCRdb independently ran MiXCR on the PCR reads; one entry per CDR3 protein. The data contain hundreds of thousands of distinct CDR3 sequences, 15% to 20% of them singletons. Germline CDR1 and CDR2: LGHNA and YNFKEQ. This CDR3 spans 13 amino acids. Deletions cut 5 bases from V and 5 bases from J, with 9 bases between. The table lists this clonotype with a few counts. What it recognizes is unknown. The chain joins TRBV4-2 to TRBJ2-2; D may match TRBD1 or TRBD2 (5 bases each). Sequencing input: naive CD8+ T cells from blood, with Jurkat cell RNA spiked in. Subset: FACS-sorted CD8+CD4-CCR7+CD45RA+ naive T cells. The sequence derives from a human donor in good health. Some libraries in this study had Jurkat cell RNA spiked in. Here the CDR3 reads CASSYEGTGELFF. The CDR3 bases are TGTGCCAGCAGCTACGAGGGGACCGGGGAGCTGTTTTTT.